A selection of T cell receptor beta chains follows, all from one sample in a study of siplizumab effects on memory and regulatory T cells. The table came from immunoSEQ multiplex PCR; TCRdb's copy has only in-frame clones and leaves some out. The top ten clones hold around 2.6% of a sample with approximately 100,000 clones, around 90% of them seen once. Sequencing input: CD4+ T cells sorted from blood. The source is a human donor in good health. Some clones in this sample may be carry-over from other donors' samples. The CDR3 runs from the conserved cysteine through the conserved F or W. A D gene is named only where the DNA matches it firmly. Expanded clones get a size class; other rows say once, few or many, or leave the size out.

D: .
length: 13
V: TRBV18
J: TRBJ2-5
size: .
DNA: TGTGCCAGCTCACGGGACTTGCAAGAGACCCAGTACTTC
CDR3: CASSRDLQETQYF

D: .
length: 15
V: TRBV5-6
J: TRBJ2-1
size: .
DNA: TGTGCCAGCAGCTACTCGGGAGTCCCCTACAATGAGCAGTTCTTC
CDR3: CASSYSGVPYNEQFF

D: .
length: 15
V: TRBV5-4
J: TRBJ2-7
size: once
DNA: TGTGCCAGCAGCCCCGACCCGGGATCAGTGTACGAGCAGTACTTC
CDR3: CASSPDPGSVYEQYF

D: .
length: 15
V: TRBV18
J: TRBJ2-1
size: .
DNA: TGTGCCAGCTCACCACCGACTCCCTATTACAATGAGCAGTTCTTC
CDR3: CASSPPTPYYNEQFF

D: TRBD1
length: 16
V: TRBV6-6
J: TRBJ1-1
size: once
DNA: TGTGCCAGCAGTTCACGCCTGCCGGGACAGCACACTGAAGCTTTCTTT
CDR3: CASSSRLPGQHTEAFF

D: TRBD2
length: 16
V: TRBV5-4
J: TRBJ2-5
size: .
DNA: TGTGCCAGCAGCTTGGCCGGCCTAGCGGGAGATGAGACCCAGTACTTC
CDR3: CASSLAGLAGDETQYF

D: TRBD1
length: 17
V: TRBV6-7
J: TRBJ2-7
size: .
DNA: TGTGCCAGCAGTTTCCGACAGGGGGCGCAAGTAATGGGCGAGCAGTACTTC
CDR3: CASSFRQGAQVMGEQYF

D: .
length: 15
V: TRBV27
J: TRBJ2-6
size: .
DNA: TGTGCCAGCAGTTTATTCGCCTCTGGGGCCAACGTCCTGACTTTC
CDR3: CASSLFASGANVLTF

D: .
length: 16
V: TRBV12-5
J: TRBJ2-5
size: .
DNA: TGTGCTAGTGGTTTGGGCACCGGACAGTTCGGAGAGACCCAGTACTTC
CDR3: CASGLGTGQFGETQYF

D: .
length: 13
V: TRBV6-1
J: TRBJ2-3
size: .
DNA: TGTGCCAGCTTGCTCACATGGCTAGATACGCAGTATTTT
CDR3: CASLLTWLDTQYF

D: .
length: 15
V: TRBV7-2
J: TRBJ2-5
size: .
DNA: TGTGCCAGCAGCTTCAATAGCGGCCCTGCTGAGACCCAGTACTTC
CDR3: CASSFNSGPAETQYF

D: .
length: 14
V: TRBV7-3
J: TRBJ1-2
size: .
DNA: TGTGCCAGCAGCCCCGAACCGGCGGACTATGGCTACACCTTC
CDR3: CASSPEPADYGYTF

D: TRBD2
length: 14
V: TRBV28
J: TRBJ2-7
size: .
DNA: TGTGCCAGCAGTTTGGGAGGGGCAAGCTACGAGCAGTACTTC
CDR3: CASSLGGASYEQYF

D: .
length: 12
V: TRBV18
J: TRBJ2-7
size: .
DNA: TGTGCCAGCTCACCGTCGGAATACGAGCAGTACTTC
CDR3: CASSPSEYEQYF

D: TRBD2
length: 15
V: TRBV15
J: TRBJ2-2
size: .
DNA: TGTGCCACCAGCAGAGTTGGCGGGAGTACCGGGGAGCTGTTTTTT
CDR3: CATSRVGGSTGELFF

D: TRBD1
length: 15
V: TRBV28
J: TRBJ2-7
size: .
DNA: TGTGCCAGCAGGACCGGACAGGGGGCTAGCTACGAGCAGTACTTC
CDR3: CASRTGQGASYEQYF

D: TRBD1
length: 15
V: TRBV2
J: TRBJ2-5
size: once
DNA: TGTGCCAGCAGTATCCGGGACAGGGGAGTGGAGACCCAGTACTTC
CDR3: CASSIRDRGVETQYF

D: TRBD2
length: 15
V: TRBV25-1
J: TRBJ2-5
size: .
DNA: TGTGCCAGCAGTGAAGGGGCGGGAGGCGTGGAGACCCAGTACTTC
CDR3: CASSEGAGGVETQYF

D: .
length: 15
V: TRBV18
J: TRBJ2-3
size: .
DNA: TGTGCCAGCTCACCAGTTTTGCAGATCACAGATACGCAGTATTTT
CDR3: CASSPVLQITDTQYF

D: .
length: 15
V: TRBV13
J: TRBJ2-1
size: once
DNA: TGTGCCAGCAGCTTACGTAGCGGCAACTACAATGAGCAGTTCTTC
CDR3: CASSLRSGNYNEQFF

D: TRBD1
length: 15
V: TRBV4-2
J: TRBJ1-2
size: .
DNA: TGTGCCAGCAGCCATGGAACGGACAGGGTTGGCGGCTACACCTTC
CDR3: CASSHGTDRVGGYTF